The 30 T cell receptor beta chains listed next were all sequenced from one sample in a study of tumor-infiltrating lymphocytes in glioblastoma multiforme. Three nested ARM-PCR rounds with V-beta and C-beta primers built TCRB libraries. TCRdb analysed the multiplex PCR reads with MiXCR anew, one entry per CDR3 protein. The sample gives 13,000 or so distinct CDR3 sequences, 64% of which show up once; roughly a third is in the top ten. Sequenced: brain tumor tissue. These receptors were obtained from a male donor with glioblastoma.

Concerning this clonotype itself: In this CDR3 the conserved last residue, phenylalanine or tryptophan, is missing, so a read error is likely. The rearrangement uses TRBV11-2 and TRBJ2-1; no reliable D call. The V gene's germline CDR1 is SGHAT and CDR2 FQNNGV. This CDR3 has 13 amino acids. V was cut by 2 bases and J by 7 bases, with 9 bases left in between. This CDR3 is CASSLYKENEQFS. The CDR3 region has the DNA TGTGCCAGCAGCTTATATAAGGAGAATGAGCAGTTCTCC.

The rearrangement links TRBV12-5 to TRBJ2-2; 9 positions agree with TRBD2. The CDR3 is 17 amino acids. Germline CDR1 reads LGHNT; CDR2 reads FRNRAP. The V segment lost 7 bases and the J segment 4 bases; nucleotides outside the gene matches: 13. CDR3 nucleotides: TGTGCTAGTGCCAACCCTGGGCGGGAGGGAATCACCGGGGAGCTGTTTTTT. Protein: CASANPGREGITGELFF.

On this clonotype: Germline and junction disagree at one end, which may indicate a read error. CDR3: CSASILAGYTDTQCF. CDR3 nucleotides: TGCAGTGCTAGTATCCTAGCGGGATACACAGATACGCAGTGTTTT. The chain has TRBV20-1 and TRBJ2-3, with 9 bases matching TRBD2. The CDR3 extends over 15 amino acids. Germline values: CDR1 DFQATT, CDR2 SNEGSKA (reference sequence).

This clonotype counts as hyperexpanded. The chain carries TRBV6-1 and TRBJ2-1, with unresolved D. The CDR3 has 15 amino acids. CDR1 and CDR2 (germline): MNHNS, SASEGT. V lost 1 base and J 4 bases, leaving 11 bases between the germline ends. The CDR3 nucleotides read TGTGCCAGCAGTGAAGAAGTCGTAGCATACAATGAGCAGTTCTTC. This encodes CASSEEVVAYNEQFF.

To note about this clonotype: At one boundary the junction diverges from the germline segment, which might be a read error. The chain joins TRBV20-1 to TRBJ2-4; 10 bases line up with TRBD1. This CDR3 is built from 19 residues. Germline V gene data show CDR1 as DFQATT and CDR2 as SNEGSKA (reference sequence). The CDR3 DNA follows: TGCAGTGATAGAGGCCCGGACAGGGGGATTCGGAAAGCCAAAAACACTCAGTACTTC. This sequence encodes CSDRGPDRGIRKAKNTQYF.

Turning to this clonotype: No conserved phenylalanine or tryptophan is present at the end of the CDR3, so a read error is the likely explanation. The CDR3 nucleotides read TGCAGTGCTGGGAAGGACGGCGGAAACTACGAGCAGTACTCC. It yields the protein CSAGKDGGNYEQYS. The genes are TRBV20-1 and TRBJ2-7; D unresolved. The V end lost 5 bases, the J end lost 3 bases, and 17 bases lay between the germline ends. The CDR3 loop spans 14 amino acids. Germline V gene sequence: CDR1 DFQATT, CDR2 SNEGSKA (reference sequence).

Comment on this clonotype: This may stem from a read error, because a much larger clone lies one nucleotide away. V and J are TRBV28 and TRBJ2-3, with D uncertain. V shed 6 bases and J shed 0 bases, with 16 bases lying between them. The CDR3 spans 16 residues. The germline V gene encodes CDR1 MDHEN and CDR2 SYDVKM. Written as DNA, the CDR3 is TGTGCCAGCAGCACAATAGGGTCTCCTAGCACAGATACGCAGTATTTT. Its translation: CASSTIGSPSTDTQYF.

The gene calls are TRBV11-3 and TRBJ2-1, with D perhaps matching TRBD1 or TRBD2 (6 bases each). Germline V gene sequence: CDR1 SGHNT, CDR2 YENEEA. Trimming cost V 6 bases and J 9 bases, with 15 bases left between them. The CDR3 is made up of 13 amino acids. The CDR3, as DNA: TGTGCCAGCAGTTCGAGGGGGGATTGTGAGCAGTTCTTC. This sequence encodes CASSSRGDCEQFF.

Turning to this clonotype: One junction end does not reproduce the germline sequence, and a read error may be involved. The V call is TRBV20-1, the J call TRBJ2-7; no firm D call. This CDR3 comprises 12 residues. Per germline, CDR1 DFQATT and CDR2 SNEGSKA (reference sequence). This CDR3 reads CSARVGPCEQYF. For the CDR3, the DNA is TGCAGTGCTAGGGTGGGTCCCTGCGAGCAATACTTC.

The chain couples TRBV6-6 to TRBJ2-1, with 9 bases matching TRBD2. CDR3 length: 17 amino acids. Germline trimming cut 0 bases from V and 4 bases from J; bases unmatched to any gene: 7. Germline-derived CDR1 and CDR2 are MNHNY and SVGAGI (reference sequence). CDR3 nucleotides: TGTGCCAGCAGTTACTCGAGAGGCGGGAGGGAATACAATGAGCAGTTCTTC. This encodes CASSYSRGGREYNEQFF.

This clonotype was seen at least ten times. The chain combines TRBV5-1 with TRBJ2-1, with 10 bases identical to TRBD1. Germline values: CDR1 SGHRS, CDR2 YFSETQ. The CDR3 spans 15 residues. Germline trimming cut 6 bases from V and 3 bases from J; bases unmatched to any gene: 6. CDR3 bases: TGCGCCAGCACTCCCGGGACAGGGGTCTACAATGAGCAGTTCTTC. This encodes CASTPGTGVYNEQFF. The full variable domain, rest sourced from reference TRBV5-1 and TRBJ2-1, is KAGVTQTPRYLIKTRGQQVTLSCSPISGHRSVSWYQQTPGQGLQFLFEYFSETQRNKGNFPGRFSGRQFSNSRSEMNVSTLELGDSALYLCASTPGTGVYNEQFFGPGTRLTVL.

There are many counts of this clonotype. One base away lies a much larger clone, so this may be a sequencing read error. V is TRBV12-3 or TRBV12-4 and J is TRBJ1-1, with D perhaps TRBD1 (5 bases). This CDR3 contains 13 residues. The CDR3 nucleotides are TGTGCCAGCAGTTTAGGGGGGGTTGGAGAAGCTTCCTTT. Translation gives CASSLGGVGEASF.

Of note for this clonotype: An end of the junction differs from the germline gene, which may be a read error. The chain is built from TRBV4-3 and TRBJ1-1, with 7 bases that match TRBD1. The germline gives CDR1 LGHNA, CDR2 YSLEER. The CDR3 totals 13 residues. DNA of the CDR3: TGCGCCAGCAGGGACAGGCAGAACACTGAAGCTTTATTT. Translating gives CASRDRQNTEALF.

Details on this clonotype: A much larger clone differs from this one at a single base, so this may be a read error. V usage is TRBV25-1 and J usage is TRBJ2-1; TRBD1 agrees at 8 bases. The germline V gene encodes CDR1 MGHDK and CDR2 SYGVNS. J lost 6 bases, V lost 2 bases, and 12 bases had no gene match. CDR3 size: 17 residues. The CDR3 loop reads CASSESKGQDTPNEQFF. DNA for the CDR3: TGTGCCAGCAGTGAAAGCAAGGGACAGGATACTCCCAATGAGCAGTTCTTC.

Only a few counts were recorded for this clonotype. The conserved phenylalanine or tryptophan is not found at the CDR3 terminus, so this likely reflects a read error. The chain employs TRBV20-1 and TRBJ2-7; 11 positions agree with TRBD2. From germline, CDR1 is DFQATT and CDR2 SNEGSKA (reference sequence). The CDR3 runs to 14 residues. CDR3 in DNA: TGCAATGCTAGGGCACTAGCGGGAGTTCACGAGCAGTACCTC. Protein: CNARALAGVHEQYL.

This chain links TRBV29-1 with TRBJ2-1; a possible D gene is TRBD1 (6 bases). Germline CDR1 SQVTM, CDR2 ANQGSEA. The germline V and J ends were trimmed by 8 bases and 4 bases, with 15 bases remaining between them. CDR3 length: 13 amino acids. The CDR3 is CSFTGHHYNEQFF. The CDR3 DNA reads TGCAGCTTTACGGGACACCATTACAATGAGCAGTTCTTC.

The CDR3, as DNA: TGTGCCATCATATCTCATATGCGGGACAGCGAGCAGTTCTTC. Translated: CAIISHMRDSEQFF. The genes are TRBV6-6 and TRBJ2-1, with a possible D match to TRBD1 (7 bases). CDR1 MNHNY and CDR2 SVGAGI come from the germline V gene (reference sequence). The CDR3 has 14 amino acids. The V end lost 10 bases, the J end lost 10 bases, and 23 bases lay between the germline ends.

The V and J genes are TRBV11-2 and TRBJ2-1, with D perhaps TRBD1 (6 bases). The V end lost 5 bases, the J end lost 8 bases, and 22 bases lay between the germline ends. CDR3 length equals 16 residues. CDR1 SGHAT and CDR2 FQNNGV come from the germline V gene. The CDR3 region is CASSPYSRQVNDEQFF. CDR3 bases: TGTGCCAGCAGCCCCTATTCCCGACAGGTTAACGATGAGCAGTTCTTC.

This clonotype appeared a few times. A much larger clone differs by one base, so this may be a read error. J is TRBJ1-4 and V is TRBV7-9; 7 nucleotides match TRBD1. The CDR3 is 15 residues long. The germline V gene encodes CDR1 SEHNR and CDR2 FQNEAQ (reference sequence). CDR3 in amino acids: CASSLPGQYGEKLLF. CDR3 DNA: TGTGCCAGCAGCTTACCGGGACAGTACGGTGAAAAACTGCTTTTT.

The chain employs TRBV6-1 and TRBJ2-7; TRBD1 agrees at 8 bases. The CDR3 consists of 15 residues. Germline assignment: CDR1 MNHNS and CDR2 SASEGT. Losses at the gene ends were 2 bases for V and 0 bases for J; bases not matched to a gene: 3. The CDR3 is CASSEKGTGSYEQYF. The DNA of the CDR3 is TGTGCCAGCAGTGAAAAGGGGACAGGCTCCTACGAGCAGTACTTC.

Turning to this clonotype: The junction does not match germline at one end; this may be a read error. The V and J genes are TRBV6-1 and TRBJ2-3; the D is unclear. This CDR3 has 11 residues. Germline CDR1 and CDR2: MNHNS and SASEGT. CDR3 nucleotides: TGTGTCAGCAGTGAACTGGATACGCAGTGTTTT. Protein: CVSSELDTQCF.

This clonotype has a count of ten or more. The chain carries TRBV29-1 and TRBJ2-5, with 7 bases that match TRBD2. The germline V gene encodes CDR1 SQVTM and CDR2 ANQGSEA. The CDR3 sequence is 15 residues long. The junction had 8 bases not matched to a gene; V was cut back by 2 bases and J by 2 bases. CDR3 sequence reads: CSVEWEGQYQETQYF. The CDR3 DNA reads as TGCAGCGTTGAATGGGAGGGGCAGTATCAAGAGACCCAGTACTTC.

The gene calls are TRBV6-9 and TRBJ2-1, with TRBD2 identical over 7 bases. The CDR3 has 21 residues. V lost 6 bases, J lost 0 bases, and 23 bases stayed unmatched. Germline V gene lookup returns CDR1 MNHGY and CDR2 SVAAGI. The CDR3 here is CASSQTRPSGTELRSYNEQFF. The DNA for the CDR3 is TGTGCCAGCAGCCAGACCCGGCCTAGCGGTACGGAATTACGCTCCTACAATGAGCAGTTCTTC.

With regard to this clonotype: Sequence at one end of the junction differs from germline and may be a read error. This chain joins TRBV5-1 and TRBJ2-1; 10 nucleotides line up with TRBD2. The germline V gene has CDR1 SGHRS and CDR2 YFSETQ. This CDR3 is built from 19 residues. The CDR3 DNA sequence: TGCGCCGGCAGCACTGTCCCGGGATTAGCGGGGGGAGACTACAATGAGCAGTTCTTC. Residues: CAGSTVPGLAGGDYNEQFF.

With respect to this clonotype: Possible read error: a much larger clone is one base away. The chain employs TRBV7-3 and TRBJ1-2; 8 bases match TRBD1. This CDR3 has 14 amino acids. Looked up from germline, CDR1 is SGHTA and CDR2 is FQGTGA. In DNA, the CDR3 is TGTGCCAGCAGCCTCGGACAGGGCACAGATGGCTGCACCTTC. Amino acid sequence: CASSLGQGTDGCTF.

The table lists this clonotype with many counts. The rearrangement joins TRBV11-2 to TRBJ1-1; D not certain. Trimming shortened V by 1 base and J by 1 base, and 13 bases separated the two germline ends. The CDR3 extends over 16 amino acids. Germline loops: CDR1 SGHAT, CDR2 FQNNGV. CDR3 sequence: CASSLAGGSTNTEAFF. In DNA, the CDR3 is TGTGCCAGCAGCTTAGCGGGCGGGTCTACGAACACTGAAGCTTTCTTT.

Only a few counts were recorded for this clonotype. The chain is built from TRBV20-1 and TRBJ2-7; TRBD2 matches 7 bases. The CDR3 loop spans 15 amino acids. From germline, CDR1 is DFQATT and CDR2 SNEGSKA (reference sequence). The CDR3 loop is CNARDPRGSIYEQYF. CDR3 bases: TGCAATGCCAGGGACCCCCGCGGGAGTATCTACGAGCAGTACTTC.

Many counts were recorded for this clonotype. The rearrangement links TRBV11-2 to TRBJ2-4; TRBD2 agrees at 11 bases. Germline V CDR1 and CDR2: SGHAT, FQNNGV. Trimming cost V 3 bases and J 0 bases; bases outside gene matches: 4. The CDR3 consists of 17 residues. CDR3 in DNA: TGTGCCAGCAGCTTGGGGACTAGCGGATTAGCCAAAAACATTCAGTACTTC. It translates to CASSLGTSGLAKNIQYF.

This clonotype is medium-sized by share. This chain connects TRBV12-3 or TRBV12-4 to TRBJ2-1; 8 bases are a match to TRBD1. The CDR3 consists of 16 residues. V dropped 4 bases and J dropped 0; count of bases not matched to a gene: 5. The CDR3 loop is CASSYRTGSSYNEQFF. CDR3 sequence (DNA): TGTGCCAGCAGTTACCGGACAGGGAGCTCCTACAATGAGCAGTTCTTC.

Note on this clonotype: The final CDR3 position lacks the conserved phenylalanine or tryptophan, pointing to a likely read error. The chain carries TRBV28 and TRBJ1-5, with 7 bases aligning to TRBD1. This CDR3 spans 15 amino acids. Germline loops: CDR1 MDHEN, CDR2 SYDVKM. The J segment lost 8 bases and the V segment lost 2 bases, leaving 9 bases of the junction unmatched. The CDR3 is CASSLLQGDGKPQHL. CDR3 DNA: TGTGCCAGCAGTTTACTCCAGGGGGACGGAAAGCCCCAGCATCTT.